This T cell receptor beta chain was identified in a study of CD8 T cells in ankylosing spondylitis (dated by TCRdb to 2015 to 2018). The study in broad terms: To find TCR variants linked to disease, the study profiled T cell receptor beta repertoires in ankylosing spondylitis patients and healthy donors. The full study cohort comprised about 23 ankylosing spondylitis patients and 85 to 120 healthy donors. Peripheral blood samples were taken, and synovial fluid was additionally collected from ankylosing spondylitis patients. On the study overall, not on this receptor specifically: According to the report, matched synovial fluid samples from ankylosing spondylitis patients were significantly enriched for the disease-linked clones. The disease-linked clones had a CD8+ phenotype and were found at relatively low frequencies in peripheral blood. A TCR beta motif made up of eight highly homologous amino acid variants appeared to be characteristic of blood from ankylosing spondylitis patients. Some motif variants were previously reported in synovial fluid and blood of reactive arthritis patients, suggesting common disease-initiation mechanisms.

TCRdb names Illumina HiSeq 2500 as the instrument used. TCR beta libraries were prepared by quantitative 5'-RACE with molecular barcodes. Per the original workflow: A new computational method based on a probabilistic model of VDJ rearrangement was used to identify disease-linked TCR variants. TCRdb reran the public reads through fastp at Q25 and MiXCR, keeping productive beta chains. Under each unique CDR3 protein, matching rows form one entry showing the most common genes and DNA. The V and J calls, along with clone size, are taken from TCRdb and not from the paper's own processing. The sample table shows some 130,000 distinct CDR3 sequences, and about 7% are seen once. Jointly, the top ten make up over 10% of the sample. This clonotype was observed a few times. Its target antigen remains unknown. A single base separates this from a much larger clone, so it may be a read error. The CDR3 runs 16 residues from the cysteine to the phenylalanine. Only CDR3 DNA remains: 48 bases, in frame from the first base. CDR1 and CDR2 were assigned from the germline V gene (reference sequence) as DFQATT and SNEGSKA.

This sequence uses TRBV20-1 and TRBJ1-3, and TRBD1 may be the D gene, going by 5 matching bases. The sample comprised blood, either unsorted or a sorted T cell fraction (not recorded which). This TCR derives from a female donor with ankylosing spondylitis or in good health (not recorded which). The CDR3: CSAIIPLDSSGNPIYF. The nucleotides are TGCAGTGCTATAATACCGCTAGACAGCTCTGGAAACCCCATATATTTT.